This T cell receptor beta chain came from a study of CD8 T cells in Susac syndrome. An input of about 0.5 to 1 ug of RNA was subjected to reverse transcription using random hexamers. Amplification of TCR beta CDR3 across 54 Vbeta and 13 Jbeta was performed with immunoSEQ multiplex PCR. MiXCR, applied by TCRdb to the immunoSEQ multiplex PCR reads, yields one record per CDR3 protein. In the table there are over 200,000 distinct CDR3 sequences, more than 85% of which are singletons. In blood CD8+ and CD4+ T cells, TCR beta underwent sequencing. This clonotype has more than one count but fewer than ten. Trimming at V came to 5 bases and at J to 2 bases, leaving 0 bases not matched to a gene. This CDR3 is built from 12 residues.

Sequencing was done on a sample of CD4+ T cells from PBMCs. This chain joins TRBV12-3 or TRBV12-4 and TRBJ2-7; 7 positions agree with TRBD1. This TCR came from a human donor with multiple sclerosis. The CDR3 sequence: CASSQGAYEQYF. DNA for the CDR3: TGTGCCAGCAGTCAGGGGGCCTACGAGCAGTACTTC.